Listed below are T cell receptor beta chains from one sample, sequenced in a study of cytomegalovirus exposure and HLA in healthy donors. The table came from immunoSEQ multiplex PCR; TCRdb's copy has only in-frame clones and leaves some out. The sample carries about 140,000 clones, approximately 79% recorded once. The sequenced sample consisted of PBMCs. These receptors all stem from a female donor in good health and CMV-seronegative. CDR3s include the opening cysteine and the closing phenylalanine or tryptophan. The D gene is left open where the match is weak. Size is stated for part of the rows, as once, few or many counts, or as a class when the clone is expanded.

j_call v_call d_call clone_size cdr3_aa cdr3_nt
TRBJ2-5 TRBV9 NA NA CASSRFRGKQETQYF TGTGCCAGCAGCCGTTTCAGGGGTAAGCAAGAGACCCAGTACTTC
TRBJ2-7 TRBV28 NA once CASSPFSYEQYF TGTGCCAGCAGCCCTTTCTCCTACGAGCAGTACTTC
TRBJ2-7 TRBV10-1 TRBD2 NA CASSEYSGSPIYEQYF TGCGCCAGCAGTGAATATAGCGGGAGCCCGATTTACGAGCAGTACTTC
TRBJ1-2 TRBV30 TRBD1 few CAWSVLSRQGAITF TGTGCCTGGAGTGTACTAAGTCGGCAGGGGGCTATCACCTTC
TRBJ1-2 TRBV10-1 TRBD1 NA CASSESGTGFGFSGYTF TGCGCCAGCAGTGAGTCGGGGACAGGATTTGGCTTCTCTGGCTACACCTTC
TRBJ2-1 TRBV19 NA NA CASSGGYNEQFF TGTGCCAGTAGCGGGGGTTACAATGAGCAGTTCTTC
TRBJ2-3 TRBV5-1 TRBD1 NA CASSGGQTKSYTDTQYF TGCGCCAGCAGCGGGGGACAGACGAAGTCCTACACAGATACGCAGTATTTT
TRBJ1-2 TRBV29-1 NA NA CSVLPTRFYGYTF TGCAGCGTCCTCCCGACTCGGTTCTATGGCTACACCTTC
TRBJ2-1 TRBV2 TRBD2 once CASSATGLAVYEQFF TGTGCCAGCAGTGCAACGGGACTAGCGGTTTATGAGCAGTTCTTC
TRBJ2-5 TRBV15 NA NA CATWQGETQYF TGTGCCACGTGGCAGGGGGAGACCCAGTACTTC
TRBJ1-4 TRBV5-1 TRBD1 NA CASSPRTGDATNEKLFF TGCGCCAGCAGCCCCCGGACAGGGGACGCAACTAATGAAAAACTGTTTTTT
TRBJ2-5 TRBV27 TRBD2 NA CASSSLPHSGSVETQYF TGTGCCAGCAGCTCCTTACCCCATAGCGGGAGTGTAGAGACCCAGTACTTC
TRBJ2-1 TRBV7-9 TRBD2 NA CASSLRLAGDNEQFF TGTGCCAGCAGCTTAAGACTAGCGGGAGACAATGAGCAGTTCTTC
TRBJ2-3 TRBV5-4 TRBD2 NA CASRRTSGTLTDTQYF TGTGCCAGCAGACGGACTAGCGGGACCCTCACAGATACGCAGTATTTT
TRBJ1-1 TRBV5-1 NA once CASSLGTVLNTEAFF TGCGCCAGCAGCTTGGGGACAGTTCTGAACACTGAAGCTTTCTTT
TRBJ1-4 TRBV7-9 NA NA CASRGPGGTNEKLFF TGTGCCAGCAGGGGCCCGGGGGGCACTAATGAAAAACTGTTTTTT
TRBJ1-1 TRBV19 NA NA CASSRREDTEAFF TGTGCCAGTAGTAGGAGAGAGGACACTGAAGCTTTCTTT
TRBJ2-6 TRBV6-5 TRBD2 NA CASNQGDYGANVLTF TGTGCCAGCAATCAAGGGGACTATGGGGCCAACGTCCTGACTTTC
TRBJ1-1 TRBV29-1 NA NA CSVGEGENTEAFF TGCAGCGTGGGGGAGGGGGAGAACACTGAAGCTTTCTTT
TRBJ2-7 TRBV28 NA once CATNTLGSEQYF TGTGCCACAAACACCCTGGGGAGCGAGCAGTACTTC
TRBJ2-1 TRBV5-1 NA NA CASSLTSGKVEQFF TGCGCCAGCAGCTTAACGTCGGGTAAGGTTGAGCAGTTCTTC
TRBJ2-1 TRBV5-8 TRBD2 NA CASSLVRTSSNEQFF TGTGCCAGCAGCTTGGTACGGACTAGCAGCAATGAGCAGTTCTTC
TRBJ2-7 TRBV9 NA few CASSVEAGGTYEQYF TGTGCCAGCAGCGTAGAGGCAGGGGGGACCTACGAGCAGTACTTC
TRBJ1-2 TRBV6-5 NA NA CASSYSQGDYGYTF TGTGCCAGCAGTTACTCACAGGGTGACTATGGCTACACCTTC
TRBJ1-1 TRBV4-1 NA NA CASSHPGWEANTEAFF TGCGCCAGCAGCCATCCGGGATGGGAGGCGAACACTGAAGCTTTCTTT
TRBJ1-5 TRBV28 NA NA CASSTQGLLDQPQHF TGTGCCAGCAGCACACAGGGTTTACTGGATCAGCCCCAGCATTTT
TRBJ1-2 TRBV4-1 TRBD1 NA CASSHLTGDGYTF TGCGCCAGCAGCCATCTCACAGGGGATGGCTACACCTTC
TRBJ1-1 TRBV4-1 TRBD1 NA CASSLTEGANTEAFF TGCGCCAGCAGCCTTACCGAGGGGGCTAACACTGAAGCTTTCTTT
TRBJ2-1 TRBV11-3 TRBD2 once CASSLGGGTSHPFF TGTGCCAGCAGCTTAGGAGGGGGGACTAGTCATCCGTTCTTC
TRBJ1-1 TRBV18 TRBD1 NA CASSQRQGLGTEAFF TGTGCCAGCTCACAACGACAGGGATTGGGCACTGAAGCTTTCTTT
TRBJ1-1 TRBV5-5 NA once CASSRQVGAVNTEAFF TGTGCCAGCAGCCGACAGGTCGGTGCCGTGAACACTGAAGCTTTCTTT
TRBJ2-7 TRBV30 NA NA CAWSGGTYEQYF TGTGCCTGGAGTGGCGGAACCTACGAGCAGTACTTC
TRBJ2-2 TRBV10-3 TRBD2 NA CAILAGTSGRGNTGELFF TGTGCCATCCTGGCCGGGACTAGCGGGAGGGGAAACACCGGGGAGCTGTTTTTT
TRBJ2-1 TRBV15 TRBD2 NA CATSRYGRLAGDDEQFF TGTGCCACCAGCAGATATGGGAGACTAGCGGGAGACGATGAGCAGTTCTTC
TRBJ2-5 TRBV2 TRBD2 NA CASKIDSGGGGETQYF TGTGCCAGCAAGATAGATAGCGGGGGAGGCGGGGAGACCCAGTACTTC
TRBJ2-7 TRBV6-5 TRBD1 NA CASSSSGTGLNEQYF TGTGCCAGCAGTTCGTCCGGGACAGGGTTAAACGAGCAGTACTTC
TRBJ2-7 TRBV6-1 NA NA CASSGSVAEQYF TGTGCCAGCAGTGGTTCAGTAGCGGAGCAGTACTTC
TRBJ1-2 TRBV11-2 NA NA CASSSPYTGGQGYTF TGTGCCAGCAGCTCCCCATATACGGGGGGCCAAGGCTACACCTTC
TRBJ1-4 TRBV6-5 NA NA CASSYDSRNEKLFF TGTGCCAGCAGTTACGACAGTCGTAATGAAAAACTGTTTTTT
TRBJ2-7 TRBV25-1 TRBD2 NA CASGGDAVEQYF TGTGCCAGCGGGGGGGACGCGGTGGAGCAGTACTTC
TRBJ1-2 TRBV28 NA NA CASLFQGGLGYTF TGTGCCAGCTTATTCCAGGGCGGATTAGGCTACACCTTC
TRBJ1-4 TRBV5-6 NA few CASSAGEGVLFF TGTGCCAGCAGCGCAGGCGAAGGCGTACTGTTTTTT
TRBJ2-1 TRBV28 TRBD2 once CASSPGTSSSNEQFF TGTGCCAGCAGTCCCGGGACTAGTTCTTCCAATGAGCAGTTCTTC
TRBJ2-5 TRBV9 TRBD2 NA CASSPEPIAGDEETQYF TGTGCCAGCAGCCCCGAGCCCATAGCGGGAGACGAGGAGACCCAGTACTTC
TRBJ1-1 TRBV6-5 NA NA CASRPRQSNTEAFF TGTGCCAGCAGACCCCGACAGAGTAACACTGAAGCTTTCTTT
TRBJ1-2 TRBV19 TRBD1 NA CASSLHLTGTGDNYGYTF TGTGCCAGTAGTCTGCACCTAACCGGGACAGGGGACAACTATGGCTACACCTTC
TRBJ2-7 TRBV11-2 NA once CASSADEYEQYF TGTGCCAGCAGCGCCGATGAGTACGAGCAGTACTTC
TRBJ2-5 TRBV28 NA NA CASSLRGQETQYF TGTGCCAGCAGTTTGCGCGGCCAAGAGACCCAGTACTTC
TRBJ2-3 TRBV5-4 NA NA CASSITGYGTDTQYF TGTGCCAGCAGCATCACAGGGTATGGCACAGATACGCAGTATTTT
TRBJ1-2 TRBV10-3 NA few CAISEAAGAYGYTF TGTGCCATCAGTGAGGCCGCAGGTGCTTATGGCTACACCTTC
TRBJ1-2 TRBV5-4 NA NA CASSLRQAANYGYTF TGTGCCAGCAGCTTGAGACAGGCAGCTAACTATGGCTACACCTTC
TRBJ2-3 TRBV2 TRBD2 NA CASRKRETSTDTQYF TGTGCCAGCCGAAAGCGGGAGACTAGCACAGATACGCAGTATTTT
TRBJ2-1 TRBV27 NA NA CASSLYSGFHEQFF TGTGCCAGCAGTTTATACTCAGGGTTCCATGAGCAGTTCTTC
TRBJ2-7 TRBV6-5 TRBD1 NA CASRLGQGPAYEQYF TGTGCCAGCAGACTGGGACAGGGGCCTGCCTACGAGCAGTACTTC
TRBJ2-1 TRBV25-1 TRBD2 NA CASSVPGLAINEQFF TGTGCCAGCAGTGTCCCGGGACTAGCGATCAATGAGCAGTTCTTC